This T cell receptor beta chain stems from a study of CD8+CD57+ T cells in acquired aplastic anemia. Study summary: The mean DNA yield obtained from sorted CD4+ and CD8+ cells came to approximately 3.2 ug. Study-level findings and limits: The CD8+ Simpson's diversity of patients and controls was not significantly different.

CDR3 size: 16 residues. The germline V gene encodes CDR1 SNHLY and CDR2 FYNNEI. The ends lost 6 bases at V and 1 base at J; junction bases unmatched: 10. This clonotype was seen repeatedly, ten times or more. As yet, its antigen is unknown. TCR beta VDJ and CDR3 profiling used genomic DNA as template. TCRdb passed the reads through MiXCR, listing each CDR3 protein once. Of about 180,000 distinct CDR3 sequences detected, around 48% appear once; the ten largest clones hold about 1.2%. The sequenced patients had an expansion of CD8+CD57+ cells seen by flow cytometry. The source material was sorted CD4+, CD8+, or CD8+CD57+ T cells (not recorded which) from PBMCs. The TCR was taken from a human donor with aplastic anemia. The chain joins TRBV2 to TRBJ2-3; 7 bases line up with TRBD1. The CDR3 DNA reads TGTGCCAGCAGCGACACAGGGGAACTGCGCACAGATACGCAGTATTTT. It encodes CASSDTGELRTDTQYF.